These 30 T cell receptor beta chains share one sample of origin, sequenced in a study of T cell repertoires in cytomegalovirus infection. TCRdb used MiXCR to reprocess the reads, holding one entry per CDR3 protein. Here the sample spans 160,000 or so distinct CDR3 sequences, roughly a sixth being singletons. What was sequenced was CD8+ T cells from PBMCs. The receptors were sampled from a human donor in good health (CMV status not recorded). Some clones in this sample may be carry-over from other donors' samples.

V and J are TRBV7-8 and TRBJ2-5; tentatively, D is TRBD1 (6 bases). Germline assignment: CDR1 SGHVS and CDR2 FQNEAQ. V dropped 5 bases and J dropped 2 bases, with 21 bases sitting between them. This CDR3 contains 17 residues. The CDR3 bases are TGTGCCAGCAGCAGAATTATACAGGGAATTGTACAAGAGACCCAGTACTTC. This encodes CASSRIIQGIVQETQYF.

The CDR3 nucleotides are TGTGCCAGCAGTTTAGCAGCGGGGGGTTTCAATGAGCAGTTCTTC. Translated: CASSLAAGGFNEQFF. The chain uses TRBV27 and TRBJ2-1, with TRBD2 matching 9 bases. J lost 6 bases, V lost 2 bases, and 5 bases had no gene match. Germline CDR1 is MNHEY and CDR2 is SMNVEV (reference sequence). CDR3 length equals 15 residues.

CDR3 loop: CASSTPGSRDGTARGNEQFF. The CDR3, as DNA: TGTGCCAGCAGCACCCCCGGGAGCCGGGACGGGACCGCCCGGGGGAATGAGCAGTTCTTC. This chain joins TRBV9 and TRBJ2-1; D may be TRBD2 (6 bases). Trimming removed 4 bases from V and 7 bases from J, with 33 bases in between. This CDR3 contains 20 residues. Germline loops: CDR1 SGDLS, CDR2 YYNGEE. Complete variable domain (other parts from reference TRBV9 and TRBJ2-1): DSGVTQTPKHLITATGQRVTLRCSPRSGDLSVYWYQQSLDQGLQFLIQYYNGEERAKGNILERFSAQQFPDLHSELNLSSLELGDSALYFCASSTPGSRDGTARGNEQFFGPGTRLTVL.

This chain joins TRBV28 and TRBJ2-1; 7 positions match TRBD1. Germline CDR1 reads MDHEN; CDR2 reads SYDVKM. There are 19 residues in the CDR3. After removal of 8 bases from V and 5 bases from J, the junction contained 24 bases not matched to a gene. The CDR3 DNA reads as TGTGCCAGCTACCCCGACAGGGTTTTAGGCTTAAAACCAGACAATGAGCAGTTCTTC. Encoded protein: CASYPDRVLGLKPDNEQFF.

In this sample, this clonotype turned up a few times. The chain joins TRBV28 to TRBJ2-3; 10 nucleotides match TRBD1. There are 15 residues in the CDR3. Trimming took 7 bases from V and 3 from J; bases not matched to a gene: 7. Germline V gene sequence: CDR1 MDHEN, CDR2 SYDVKM. The CDR3 region is CASTSPGQGTDTQYF. The CDR3, as DNA: TGTGCCAGCACTTCTCCGGGACAGGGGACAGATACGCAGTATTTT.

The genes are TRBV7-6 and TRBJ2-2; TRBD2 matches at 12 bases. The germline CDR1 and CDR2 sequences are SGHVS and FNYEAQ. This CDR3 spans 18 amino acids. J was trimmed by 7 bases and V by 5 bases; bases with no gene match: 14. The CDR3 reads CASSKPPSGRADGGELFF. The CDR3, as DNA: TGTGCCAGCAGCAAACCCCCTAGCGGGAGGGCCGATGGCGGGGAGCTGTTTTTT.

This clonotype came up a few times. The V and J genes are TRBV11-2 and TRBJ2-7, with TRBD1 matching over 9 bases. The germline CDR1 and CDR2 sequences are SGHAT and FQNNGV. The V gene end was trimmed by 4 bases and the J gene end by 4 bases; junction bases not matched to a gene: 5. CDR3 length: 14 residues. The CDR3 sequence: CASSWGTGWYEQYF. The CDR3 DNA sequence: TGTGCCAGCAGCTGGGGGACAGGGTGGTACGAGCAGTACTTC.

This clonotype was seen a handful of times. This chain uses TRBV15 with TRBJ2-1; 14 nucleotides agree with TRBD2. The CDR3 sequence is 15 residues long. The V gene's germline CDR1 is LNHNV and CDR2 YYDKDF (reference sequence). V was clipped by 6 bases and J by 5 bases; unmatched bases: 3. The CDR3 here is CATRPGLAGDNEQFF. The CDR3 DNA is TGTGCCACCAGACCGGGACTAGCGGGGGACAATGAGCAGTTCTTC.

V and J are TRBV11-1 and TRBJ2-1; TRBD2 aligns across 11 bases. The CDR3 is 15 residues long. Germline V gene sequence: CDR1 SGHAT, CDR2 FQDESV (reference sequence). V was pared by 4 bases and J by 4 bases, with 3 bases of the junction left unmatched. CDR3 protein: CASSSLAGAYNEQFF. The CDR3 nucleotides read TGTGCCAGCAGCTCACTAGCGGGAGCTTACAATGAGCAGTTCTTC. The variable domain in full, completed from reference TRBV11-1 and TRBJ2-1, reads EAEVAQSPRYKITEKSQAVAFWCDPISGHATLYWYRQILGQGPELLVQFQDESVVDDSQLPKDRFSAERLKGVDSTLKIQPAELGDSAMYLCASSSLAGAYNEQFFGPGTRLTVL.

This sequence joins TRBV7-3 and TRBJ2-1, with 14 positions matching TRBD2. Germline lookup yields CDR1 SGHTA and CDR2 FQGTGA. The V segment lost 5 bases and the J segment 10 bases; nucleotides outside the gene matches: 4. This CDR3 has 14 amino acids. The CDR3 sequence: CASSRLAGGREQFF. CDR3 nucleotide sequence: TGTGCCAGCAGCAGACTAGCGGGAGGGAGAGAGCAGTTCTTC.

There are a few counts of this clonotype. The J gene is TRBJ2-7, the V gene TRBV20-1; 7 nucleotides agree with TRBD1. J lost 3 bases, V lost 1 base, and 3 bases had no gene match. Germline-derived CDR1 and CDR2 are DFQATT and SNEGSKA (reference sequence). CDR3 size: 13 residues. The CDR3 DNA follows: TGCAGTGCTAGAGGAAACAGGGGCTACGAGCAGTACTTC. It encodes CSARGNRGYEQYF.

The CDR3 DNA reads TGTGCCAGCAGTGACGGGACAGAACAAGAGACCCAGTACTTC. Translating gives CASSDGTEQETQYF. The chain is built from TRBV28 and TRBJ2-5; 7 nucleotides agree with TRBD1. V was clipped by 5 bases and J by 2 bases; unmatched bases: 5. The CDR3 is 14 amino acids. Germline CDR1 MDHEN, CDR2 SYDVKM.

The chain recombines TRBV7-8 with TRBJ2-3; 9 positions match TRBD2. Unmatched junction bases numbered 8, after V lost 2 bases and J lost 5 bases. This CDR3 spans 16 amino acids. Germline CDR1 reads SGHVS; CDR2 reads FQNEAQ. The DNA for the CDR3 is TGTGCCAGCAGCTTACGTCCGGGACTAGCCCTAGATACGCAGTATTTT. It encodes CASSLRPGLALDTQYF. Together with reference TRBV7-8 and TRBJ2-3, the CDR3 gives the full variable domain: GAGVSQSPRYKVAKRGQDVALRCDPISGHVSLFWYQQALGQGPEFLTYFQNEAQLDKSGLPSDRFFAERPEGSVSTLKIQRTQQEDSAVYLCASSLRPGLALDTQYFGPGTRLTVL.

Ten or more counts support this clonotype. V gene TRBV7-9 combines with J gene TRBJ1-2; D may be TRBD1 (5 bases). V lost 7 bases and J 4 bases, leaving 16 bases between the germline ends. Germline values: CDR1 SEHNR, CDR2 FQNEAQ (reference sequence). The CDR3 is made up of 14 amino acids. The CDR3 sequence is CASTPKGLFYGYTF. The CDR3 DNA reads as TGTGCCAGCACCCCCAAGGGACTATTCTATGGCTACACCTTC.

This chain joins TRBV9 and TRBJ2-1, with a possible D match to TRBD1 (6 bases). The germline V gene encodes CDR1 SGDLS and CDR2 YYNGEE. Trimming removed 3 bases from V and 6 bases from J, with 13 bases in between. The CDR3 has 14 residues. The DNA of the CDR3 is TGTGCCAGCAGCGCCTCAGGGGTTTCCAATGAGCAGTTCTTC. This encodes CASSASGVSNEQFF.

The table lists this clonotype with a few counts. The V and J genes are TRBV7-3 and TRBJ1-1; TRBD1 matches at 8 bases. With 5 bases clipped from V and 3 bases from J, the junction kept 8 bases outside the gene matches. Germline V CDR1 and CDR2: SGHTA, FQGTGA. CDR3 length: 15 amino acids. The CDR3 spells CASSPTAGGYTEAFF. CDR3 coding DNA: TGTGCCAGCAGCCCAACCGCAGGGGGCTACACTGAAGCTTTCTTT.

This clonotype has a handful of counts. The chain uses TRBV6-2 or TRBV6-3 and TRBJ2-1; 8 bases agree with TRBD2. The ends lost 2 bases at V and 8 bases at J; junction bases unmatched: 11. Germline CDR1 reads MNHEY; CDR2 reads SVGEGT. CDR3 length: 16 residues. CDR3 protein: CASSYRAPGLAYEQFF. In nucleotides, the CDR3 is TGTGCCAGCAGTTACAGGGCCCCAGGACTAGCATATGAGCAGTTCTTC.

CDR3 sequence: CSVLQREWSYNEQFF. CDR3 nucleotides: TGCAGCGTTCTACAGCGGGAGTGGTCCTACAATGAGCAGTTCTTC. The rearrangement uses TRBV29-1 and TRBJ2-1, with 8 bases matching TRBD2. Germline values: CDR1 SQVTM, CDR2 ANQGSEA. The CDR3 has 15 residues. J gave up 1 base and V 5 bases, and 7 bases lay outside the gene matches.

The rearrangement joins TRBV7-6 to TRBJ1-1; tentatively, D is TRBD1 (5 bases). The V and J ends lost 5 bases and 1 base respectively, with 11 bases between them. Germline assignment: CDR1 SGHVS and CDR2 FNYEAQ. This CDR3 is built from 14 residues. The CDR3 nucleotides read TGTGCCAGCAGCCCGGGACGGACGAACACTGAAGCTTTCTTT. As protein: CASSPGRTNTEAFF. Using reference TRBV7-6 and TRBJ1-1 for the parts outside the CDR3, the full variable domain is GAGVSQSPRYKVTKRGQDVALRCDPISGHVSLYWYRQALGQGPEFLTYFNYEAQQDKSGLPNDRFSAERPEGSISTLTIQRTEQRDSAMYRCASSPGRTNTEAFFGQGTRLTVV.

The J gene is TRBJ2-3, the V gene TRBV7-2, with D perhaps matching TRBD1 or TRBD2 (5 bases each). Trimming shortened V by 1 base and J by 6 bases, and 11 bases separated the two germline ends. This CDR3 comprises 14 residues. Germline CDR1 and CDR2: SGHTA and FQGNSA. Here the CDR3 reads CASSLGDPGDTQYF. CDR3 nucleotides: TGTGCCAGCAGCTTAGGGGACCCGGGGGATACGCAGTATTTT.

The chain recombines TRBV6-6 with TRBJ1-1; D not resolved. V lost 11 bases to trimming and J lost 4 bases, with 17 bases between them. Germline-derived CDR1 and CDR2 are MNHNY and SVGAGI (reference sequence). The CDR3 is 13 residues long. The CDR3 region is CASSPIGLTEAFF. The CDR3 DNA reads TGTGCCTCATCACCCATAGGGCTCACTGAAGCTTTCTTT.

Details on this clonotype: Just one base apart from a much larger clone, this may be a read error. The chain has TRBV7-2 and TRBJ2-1; 9 positions agree with TRBD2. The V gene's germline CDR1 is SGHTA and CDR2 FQGNSA. This CDR3 comprises 14 residues. Losses at the gene ends were 7 bases for V and 7 bases for J; bases not matched to a gene: 8. As DNA, the CDR3 is TGTGCCAGCACCCAGAGTCTAGCGGGAAATGAGCAGTTCTTC. This codes for CASTQSLAGNEQFF.

A few counts support this clonotype. V is TRBV7-2 and J is TRBJ2-1; perhaps D is TRBD1 or TRBD2 (5 bases each). The V gene's germline CDR1 is SGHTA and CDR2 FQGNSA. The CDR3 is made up of 15 amino acids. Trimming removed 5 bases from V and 0 bases from J, with 11 bases in between. The CDR3 DNA follows: TGTGCCAGCAGCCGGGGCGGCGACTCCTACAATGAGCAGTTCTTC. Translation gives CASSRGGDSYNEQFF.

The chain uses TRBV7-2 and TRBJ2-5; D is possibly TRBD2 (5 bases). Per the germline V gene, CDR1 is SGHTA and CDR2 is FQGNSA. Trimming took 8 bases from V and 1 from J, leaving 8 bases between them. There are 12 residues in the CDR3. For the CDR3, the DNA is TGTGCCAGCGCGGGTTTCCAAGAGACCCAGTACTTC. This encodes CASAGFQETQYF. The complete variable domain, with remaining parts taken from reference TRBV7-2 and TRBJ2-5, reads GAGVSQSPSNKVTEKGKDVELRCDPISGHTALYWYRQSLGQGLEFLIYFQGNSAPDKSGLPSDRFSAERTGGSVSTLTIQRTQQEDSAVYLCASAGFQETQYFGPGTRLLVL.

The rearrangement uses TRBV7-2 and TRBJ1-2; D unresolved. This CDR3 is built from 13 residues. Germline CDR1 and CDR2: SGHTA and FQGNSA. The V gene lost 2 bases and the J gene lost 6 bases, with 10 bases spanning the gap. Written as DNA, the CDR3 is TGTGCCAGCAGCTTAATCCAGACGAATGGCTACACCTTC. Translating gives CASSLIQTNGYTF.

The rearrangement joins TRBV7-9 to TRBJ2-7; unclear D gene. Trimming pared 5 bases from V and 6 bases from J, leaving 14 bases between. The CDR3 length is 13 residues. The germline V gene has CDR1 SEHNR and CDR2 FQNEAQ (reference sequence). CDR3 sequence: CASSPNLGGEQYF. CDR3 coding DNA: TGTGCCAGCAGCCCCAACCTAGGCGGCGAGCAGTACTTC. Variable domain in full (rest from reference TRBV7-9 and TRBJ2-7): DTGVSQNPRHKITKRGQNVTFRCDPISEHNRLYWYRQTLGQGPEFLTYFQNEAQLEKSRLLSDRFSAERPKGSFSTLEIQRTEQGDSAMYLCASSPNLGGEQYFGPGTRLTVT.

This rearrangement joins TRBV5-5 to TRBJ2-5, with a weak D call TRBD2 (6 bases). The V end was cut by 4 bases, the J end by 6 bases, with 19 bases between. Germline V gene lookup returns CDR1 SGHKS and CDR2 YYEKEE (reference sequence). This CDR3 is 15 amino acids long. CDR3 in amino acids: CASSAGDAGGKTQYF. DNA of the CDR3: TGTGCCAGCAGCGCAGGAGATGCGGGCGGGAAGACCCAGTACTTC.

This clonotype has only a few counts. The chain joins TRBV27 to TRBJ1-5; D gene unclear. Trimming removed 3 bases from V and 2 bases from J, with 8 bases in between. This CDR3 region has 14 residues. Per germline, CDR1 MNHEY and CDR2 SMNVEV (reference sequence). The CDR3 DNA sequence: TGTGCCAGCAGTTTTAGTGTTGGCAATCAGCCCCAGCATTTT. Its protein product is CASSFSVGNQPQHF.

CDR3 DNA: TGCAGCGTGTCCGGGAGCAGGGACACCGGGGAGCTGTTTTTT. This sequence encodes CSVSGSRDTGELFF. V gene TRBV29-1 combines with J gene TRBJ2-2, with a weak D call TRBD2 (6 bases). Trimming pared 6 bases from V and 3 bases from J, leaving 14 bases between. CDR3 length: 14 amino acids. Germline V gene sequence: CDR1 SQVTM, CDR2 ANQGSEA.

There are a few counts of this clonotype. The chain joins TRBV28 to TRBJ1-2; 10 bases map to TRBD1. With 6 bases clipped from V and 6 bases from J, the junction kept 13 bases outside the gene matches. The CDR3 extends over 16 amino acids. In germline, CDR1 is MDHEN, CDR2 SYDVKM. The CDR3: CASRPGPGQGFDGYTF. The CDR3 DNA follows: TGTGCCAGCAGGCCCGGGCCGGGACAGGGGTTTGATGGCTACACCTTC.